This T cell receptor beta chain was identified during a study of blood T cell repertoires in COVID-19. Overall study: Sites in the United States, Italy and Spain provided acute and convalescent COVID-19 samples. The cDNA or gDNA used as material had been derived from T cells, B-cell-depleted T cells, or PBMCs.

Methods used by the authors: From reference gene primer amplification, estimates of nucleated cell counts were derived. Clones were read by immunoSEQ multiplex PCR, and TCRdb kept only the in-frame ones, dropping some. Clone size and the V and J calls come from that table; the DNA yielded D and trimming. The profile shows some 40,000 clones, roughly 80% of them singletons. V lost 6 bases and J 4 bases, leaving 7 bases between the germline ends. This CDR3 spans 12 amino acids. Per germline, CDR1 MNHEY and CDR2 SVGAGI. This clone was observed a handful of times. This specimen includes other DNA sequences encoding the same CDR3.

The genes are TRBV6-5 and TRBJ2-1; weak D call: TRBD1 (6 bases). The sample taken for sequencing was peripheral blood. The sequence was collected from a man aged 55 to 70 in a cohort sampled during active COVID-19. CDR3 nucleotides: TGTGCCAGCAGCAGGGGATACAATGAGCAGTTCTTC. This translates into CASSRGYNEQFF.